These 9 T cell receptor beta chains were all obtained from the same sample, sequenced in a study of T cells in Graves' hyperthyroidism and ophthalmopathy. TCR beta CDR3 sequences were amplified from RNA transcripts. Primed by the HTBI set, a first-round RT-PCR was run on the TCR CDR3. MiXCR, run by TCRdb on the multiplex PCR reads, gives a single entry per CDR3 protein. The sample carries over 200,000 distinct CDR3 sequences, roughly a sixth recorded once. Sequencing was done on a sample of blood. The receptors here all came from a man aged 50-60 years with Graves' hyperthyroidism.

The chain employs TRBV18 and TRBJ2-3; 10 bases agree with TRBD2. This CDR3 contains 16 residues. The trim removed 3 bases at V and 3 bases at J, leaving 6 bases unmatched. From germline, CDR1 is KGHSH and CDR2 LQKENI. CDR3 sequence (DNA): TGTGCCAGCTCACCCGGACTAGCGGTAGAGACAGATACGCAGTATTTT. It specifies CASSPGLAVETDTQYF.

The count of this clonotype is one. This rearrangement joins TRBV20-1 to TRBJ2-5; 7 bases align to TRBD2. The CDR3 extends over 16 amino acids. Germline CDR1 DFQATT, CDR2 SNEGSKA (reference sequence). The trim removed 0 bases at V and 6 bases at J, leaving 13 bases unmatched. CDR3 sequence (DNA): TGCAGTGCTAGAGAAAGAGGGAGGGCCGGGGGGAAGACCCAGTACTTC. It is translated as CSARERGRAGGKTQYF.

This clonotype has at least ten counts. The chain recombines TRBV14 with TRBJ2-7; a weak D match, TRBD2 (6 bases). V lost 0 bases to trimming and J lost 6 bases, with 12 bases between them. The CDR3 is made up of 14 amino acids. Germline CDR1 reads SGHDN; CDR2 reads FVKESK. CDR3 DNA sequence: TGTGCCAGCAGCCAAGAGCTTGGAGGGCGCGAGCAGTACTTC. It yields the protein CASSQELGGREQYF.

This clonotype was seen many times. J is TRBJ2-1 and V is TRBV28, with 7 bases aligning to TRBD1. The CDR3 has 16 amino acids. Germline lookup yields CDR1 MDHEN and CDR2 SYDVKM. After removal of 2 bases from V and 2 bases from J, the junction contained 6 bases not matched to a gene. The chain's CDR3 is CASSLDRADTYNEQFF. The DNA of the CDR3 is TGTGCCAGCAGTTTAGACAGGGCCGATACCTACAATGAGCAGTTCTTC.

The chain recombines TRBV9 with TRBJ1-2; D possibly corresponds to TRBD1 (5 bases). The CDR3 consists of 14 residues. Looked up from germline, CDR1 is SGDLS and CDR2 is YYNGEE. The V end was cut by 0 bases, the J end by 4 bases, with 10 bases between. The DNA for the CDR3 is TGTGCCAGCAGCGTAGGGGGCCTCCCCTATGGCTACACCTTC. It encodes CASSVGGLPYGYTF.

In its sample, this clonotype was seen many times. The chain joins TRBV3-1 to TRBJ2-5, with 10 bases aligning to TRBD2. J lost 4 bases, V lost 5 bases, and 7 bases had no gene match. This CDR3 contains 15 residues. Germline values: CDR1 LGHDT, CDR2 YNNKEL (reference sequence). The CDR3 here is CASSGRSGRGETQYF. The CDR3 DNA is TGTGCCAGCAGCGGGCGGAGCGGGAGGGGAGAGACCCAGTACTTC.

Ten or more counts support this clonotype. The chain uses TRBV18 and TRBJ2-1; 11 positions agree with TRBD2. After removal of 1 base from V and 6 bases from J, the junction contained 2 bases not matched to a gene. The CDR3 loop spans 15 amino acids. Germline CDR1 reads KGHSH; CDR2 reads LQKENI. CDR3 protein: CASSPLAGGLNEQFF. The CDR3 DNA sequence: TGTGCCAGCTCACCACTAGCGGGAGGGCTCAATGAGCAGTTCTTC. Drawing the rest from reference TRBV18 and TRBJ2-1, the complete variable domain is NAGVMQNPRHLVRRRGQEARLRCSPMKGHSHVYWYRQLPEEGLKFMVYLQKENIIDESGMPKERFSAEFPKEGPSILRIQQVVRGDSAAYFCASSPLAGGLNEQFFGPGTRLTVL.

This clonotype was detected only a few times. J is TRBJ2-1 and V is TRBV10-3; D gene unclear. From germline, CDR1 is ENHRY and CDR2 SYGVKD. The CDR3 is 12 residues long. The V end was cut by 4 bases, the J end by 7 bases, with 8 bases between. The CDR3 loop is CAISGTENEQFF. CDR3 nucleotides: TGTGCCATCAGTGGAACCGAAAATGAGCAGTTCTTC.

The V gene is TRBV12-5, the J gene TRBJ1-2; unclear D gene. V was cut by 0 bases and J by 1 base, with 15 bases left in between. Germline CDR1 is LGHNT and CDR2 is FRNRAP. The CDR3 runs 17 residues. Written as DNA, the CDR3 is TGTGCTAGTGGTTTGGTACTAGGCAGGCGGAATAACTATGGCTACACCTTC. Its translation is CASGLVLGRRNNYGYTF.